This TCR beta chain originates from a study of shared T cell receptors in the human thymus. Method: immunoSEQ multiplex PCR; TCRdb's copy keeps in-frame clones and lacks some. The table has approximately 730,000 clones, around 85% seen once; the top ten hold around 0.0099%. The CDR3 has 13 amino acids. CDR1 is SQVTM, CDR2 ANQGSEA, per germline. V shed 6 bases and J shed 2 bases, with 13 bases lying between them. The same sample was also studied in work on human thymus T cells. That source reports: Finnish infants who were healthy and having corrective surgery for congenital heart defects made up the donors. From resections taken during corrective heart surgery, the thymus tissue was obtained. Apparent bias marked the V and J gene usage of thymic and blood repertoires. As related research reported, thymic repertoires overlapped highly among unrelated individuals.

The sample comprised thymocytes. The V and J genes are TRBV29-1 and TRBJ1-1, with a weak D call TRBD1 (5 bases). This clonotype was sampled from a girl less than two years old with a congenital heart defect. Here the CDR3 reads CSVEAGPNTEAFF. CDR3 coding DNA: TGCAGCGTCGAGGCGGGGCCTAACACTGAAGCTTTCTTT.